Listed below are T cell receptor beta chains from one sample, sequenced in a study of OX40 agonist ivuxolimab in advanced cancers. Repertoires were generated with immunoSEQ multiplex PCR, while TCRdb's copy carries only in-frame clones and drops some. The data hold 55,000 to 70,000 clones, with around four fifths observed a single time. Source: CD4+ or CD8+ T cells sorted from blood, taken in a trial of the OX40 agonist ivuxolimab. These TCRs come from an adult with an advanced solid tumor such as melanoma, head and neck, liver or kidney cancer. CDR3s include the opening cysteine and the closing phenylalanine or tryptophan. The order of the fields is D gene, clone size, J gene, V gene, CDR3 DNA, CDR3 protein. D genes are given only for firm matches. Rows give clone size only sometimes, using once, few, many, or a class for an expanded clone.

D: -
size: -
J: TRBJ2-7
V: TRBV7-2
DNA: TGTGCCAGCAGCTTAGATGTATGGAGCTCCTACGAGCAGTACTTC
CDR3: CASSLDVWSSYEQYF

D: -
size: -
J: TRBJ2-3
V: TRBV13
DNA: TGTGCCAGCAGCTTAGAAGGCCGCACAGATACGCAGTATTTT
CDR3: CASSLEGRTDTQYF

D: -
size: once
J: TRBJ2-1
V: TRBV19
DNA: TGTGCCAGTAGTTTCGACAGGTACAATGAGCAGTTCTTC
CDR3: CASSFDRYNEQFF

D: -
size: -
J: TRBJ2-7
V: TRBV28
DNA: TGTGCCAGCACCCTAAGGCACCAAACCTACGAGCAGTACTTC
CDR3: CASTLRHQTYEQYF

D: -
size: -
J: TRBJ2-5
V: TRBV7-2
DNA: TGTGCCAGCAGCTTGACACATGGAGAAGAGACCCAGTACTTC
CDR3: CASSLTHGEETQYF

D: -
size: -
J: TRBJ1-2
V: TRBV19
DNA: TGTGCCAGTAGTATACGTTTAGGGGATTTTGGCTATGGCTACACCTTC
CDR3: CASSIRLGDFGYGYTF

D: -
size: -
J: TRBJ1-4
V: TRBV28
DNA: TGTGCCAGCAGCCGAACGAGGGCGGGTGCCAATGAAAAACTGTTTTTT
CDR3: CASSRTRAGANEKLFF

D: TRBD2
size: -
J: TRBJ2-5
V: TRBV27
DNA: TGTGCCAGCAGTTTTAGCGGGAGACTTGAGACCCAGTACTTC
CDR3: CASSFSGRLETQYF

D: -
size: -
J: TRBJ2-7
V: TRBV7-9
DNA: TGTGCCAGCAGCTCGAGGTCAGTTTCCTACGAGCAGTACTTC
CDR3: CASSSRSVSYEQYF

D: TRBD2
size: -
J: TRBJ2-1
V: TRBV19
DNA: TGTGCCAGTAGTTTCGGACTAGCAGCGGGGCGGGTATTATCCTACAATGAGCAGTTCTTC
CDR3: CASSFGLAAGRVLSYNEQFF

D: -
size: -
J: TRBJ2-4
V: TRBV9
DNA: TGTGCCAGCAGCCCCTACACGGCGGAAAACATTCAGTACTTC
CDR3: CASSPYTAENIQYF

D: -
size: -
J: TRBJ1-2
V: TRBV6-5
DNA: TGTGCCAGCAATCCATCGGACGGACTTCCCTATGGCTACACCTTC
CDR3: CASNPSDGLPYGYTF

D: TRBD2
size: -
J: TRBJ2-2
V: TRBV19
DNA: TGTGCCAGTAGCCGGACTAGCGGGATTAACACCGGGGAGCTGTTTTTT
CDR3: CASSRTSGINTGELFF

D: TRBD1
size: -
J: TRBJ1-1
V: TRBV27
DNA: TGTGCCAGCAGTTCAACGGGACAGGGGGCCCTGAACGCTGAAGCTTTCTTT
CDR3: CASSSTGQGALNAEAFF

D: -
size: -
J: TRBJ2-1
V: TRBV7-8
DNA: TGTGCCAGCAGCCCAGGGACTGCTGGTTACAATGAGCAGTTCTTC
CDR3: CASSPGTAGYNEQFF

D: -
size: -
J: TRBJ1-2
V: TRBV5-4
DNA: TGTGCCAGCAGCTCGGGGGGCGCAAGCCATGGCTACACCTTC
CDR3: CASSSGGASHGYTF

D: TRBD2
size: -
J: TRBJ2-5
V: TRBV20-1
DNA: TGCAGTGCGGGAGGGCGGGAGACCCAGTACTTC
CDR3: CSAGGRETQYF

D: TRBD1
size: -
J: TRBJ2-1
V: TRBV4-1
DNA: TGCGCCAGCAGCCAAGAGGACAGGGGGTACAATGAGCAGTTCTTC
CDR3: CASSQEDRGYNEQFF

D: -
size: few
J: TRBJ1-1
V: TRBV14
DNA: TGTGCCAGCAGCCAAGATCTGGGTAACACTGAAGCTTTCTTT
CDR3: CASSQDLGNTEAFF

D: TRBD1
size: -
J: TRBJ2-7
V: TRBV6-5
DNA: TGTGCCAGCAGGCGATCCGGGACAGGGGCCGAGCAGTACTTC
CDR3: CASRRSGTGAEQYF

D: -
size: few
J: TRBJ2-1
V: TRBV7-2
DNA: TGTGCCAGCAGCTCTCGGACGGAGAGCTCCTACAATGAGCAGTTCTTC
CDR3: CASSSRTESSYNEQFF

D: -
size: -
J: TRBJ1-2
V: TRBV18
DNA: TGTGCCAGCTCCCTCGACCAGTTTATTAACTATGGCTACACCTTC
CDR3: CASSLDQFINYGYTF

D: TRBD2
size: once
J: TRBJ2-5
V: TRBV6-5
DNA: TGTGCCAGCAGCCGGGGGGGTGGGACCCAGTACTTC
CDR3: CASSRGGGTQYF

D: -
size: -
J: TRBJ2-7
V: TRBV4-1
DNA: TGCGCCAGCAGCCAAGTCTTATCGGGGCGCGACGGCGTCTACGAGCAGTACTTC
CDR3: CASSQVLSGRDGVYEQYF

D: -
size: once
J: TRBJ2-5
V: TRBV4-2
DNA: TGTGCCAGCAGCCAGGCCCTGGGGGAGGAGACCCAGTACTTC
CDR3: CASSQALGEETQYF

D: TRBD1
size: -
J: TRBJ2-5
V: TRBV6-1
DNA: TGTGCCAGCAGTCCAGACAGGGGGCAAGAGACCCAGTACTTC
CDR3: CASSPDRGQETQYF

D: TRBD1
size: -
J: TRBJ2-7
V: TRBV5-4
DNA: TGTGCCAGCAGCCCGGGGACAGCCGGTAACGAGCAGTACTTC
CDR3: CASSPGTAGNEQYF

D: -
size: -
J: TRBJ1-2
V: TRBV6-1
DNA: TGTGCCAGCAGTGAAAACCTGGAACCGGGAGGCTACACCTTC
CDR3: CASSENLEPGGYTF

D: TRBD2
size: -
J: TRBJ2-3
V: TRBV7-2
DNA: TGTGCCAGCAGGTTGAGCGGGAGAGGAAGGGCAAATACGCAGTATTTT
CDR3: CASRLSGRGRANTQYF

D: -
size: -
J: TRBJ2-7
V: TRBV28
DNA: TGTGCCAGCAGTTCCCCCCCGGGGGCCTACGAGCAGTACTTC
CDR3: CASSSPPGAYEQYF

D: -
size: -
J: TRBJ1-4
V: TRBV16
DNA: TGTGCCAGCAGCCCCCGGGCCGGCGGTGAAAAACTGTTTTTT
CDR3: CASSPRAGGEKLFF

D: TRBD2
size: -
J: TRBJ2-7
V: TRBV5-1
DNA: TGCGCCAGCAGATTGGGGGACTACGCCTACGAGCAGTACTTC
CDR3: CASRLGDYAYEQYF

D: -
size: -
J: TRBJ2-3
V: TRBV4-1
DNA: TGCGCCAGCAGCCAAGGGCCTAGCGCGAGCACAGATACGCAGTATTTT
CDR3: CASSQGPSASTDTQYF

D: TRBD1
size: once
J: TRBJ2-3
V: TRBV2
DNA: TGTGCCAGAGCGACAGGGGGCGCCACAGATACGCAGTATTTT
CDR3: CARATGGATDTQYF

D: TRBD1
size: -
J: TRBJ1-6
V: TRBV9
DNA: TGTGCCAGCAGCGGACAGGGAGGTAATTCACCCCTCCACTTT
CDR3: CASSGQGGNSPLHF

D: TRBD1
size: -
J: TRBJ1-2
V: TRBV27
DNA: TGTGCCAGCAGTAGACAGGGGGCGCGGGGCTACACCTTC
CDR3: CASSRQGARGYTF

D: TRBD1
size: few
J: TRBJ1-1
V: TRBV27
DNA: TGTGCCAGCAGTTCGCGACCGACAGGGGGCGGGAACACTGAAGCTTTCTTT
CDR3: CASSSRPTGGGNTEAFF

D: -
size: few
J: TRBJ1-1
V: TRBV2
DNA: TGTGCCAGCAGTAGCTTTGGAAGGGGGAACACTGAAGCTTTCTTT
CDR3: CASSSFGRGNTEAFF

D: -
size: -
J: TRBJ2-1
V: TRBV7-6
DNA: TGTGCCAGCAGCCTCGGGGCATACAATGAGCAGTTCTTC
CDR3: CASSLGAYNEQFF

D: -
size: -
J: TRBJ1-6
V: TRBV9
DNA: TGTGCCAGCAGCGATTTGGGGAATTCACCCCTCCACTTT
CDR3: CASSDLGNSPLHF

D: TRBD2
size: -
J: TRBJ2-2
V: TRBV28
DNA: TGTGCCAGCAGCTACCACGGGCTAGCGGGAATATGGGCCGGGGAGCTGTTTTTT
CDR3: CASSYHGLAGIWAGELFF

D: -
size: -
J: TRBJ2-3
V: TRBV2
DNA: TGTGCCAGCAGTGTTATCACAGATACGCAGTATTTT
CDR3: CASSVITDTQYF

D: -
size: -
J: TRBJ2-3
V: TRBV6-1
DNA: TGTGCCGTGAAGGGTGGACCCAACACAGATACGCAGTATTTT
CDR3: CAVKGGPNTDTQYF

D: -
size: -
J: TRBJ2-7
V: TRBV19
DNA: TGTGCCAGTAGACGTACGACAGGAACCTACGAGCAGTACTTC
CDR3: CASRRTTGTYEQYF

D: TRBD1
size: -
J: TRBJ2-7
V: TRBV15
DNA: TGTGCCACCAGCGGAGAAGGGACAGGGGCGGACGAGCAGTACTTC
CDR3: CATSGEGTGADEQYF

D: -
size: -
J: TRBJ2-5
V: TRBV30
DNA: TGTGCCTGGAGTGTTAGGCCCCCCGGTTGGCAGGAGCAAGAGACCCAGTACTTC
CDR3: CAWSVRPPGWQEQETQYF

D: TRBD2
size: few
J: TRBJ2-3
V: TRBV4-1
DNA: TGCGCCAGCAGCCAGACTAGCTCCACAGATACGCAGTATTTT
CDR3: CASSQTSSTDTQYF

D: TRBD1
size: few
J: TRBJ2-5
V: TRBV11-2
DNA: TGTGCCAGCAGCTTCGGACAGGGGGAGACCCAGTACTTC
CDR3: CASSFGQGETQYF

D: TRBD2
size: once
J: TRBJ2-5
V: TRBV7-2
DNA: TGTGCCAGCAGCCCCAACCGGGGAGGGGAGACCCAGTACTTC
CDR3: CASSPNRGGETQYF

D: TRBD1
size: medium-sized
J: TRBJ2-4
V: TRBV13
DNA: TGTGCCAGCAGACGACAGGGTGAGACCAAAAACATTCAGTACTTC
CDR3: CASRRQGETKNIQYF